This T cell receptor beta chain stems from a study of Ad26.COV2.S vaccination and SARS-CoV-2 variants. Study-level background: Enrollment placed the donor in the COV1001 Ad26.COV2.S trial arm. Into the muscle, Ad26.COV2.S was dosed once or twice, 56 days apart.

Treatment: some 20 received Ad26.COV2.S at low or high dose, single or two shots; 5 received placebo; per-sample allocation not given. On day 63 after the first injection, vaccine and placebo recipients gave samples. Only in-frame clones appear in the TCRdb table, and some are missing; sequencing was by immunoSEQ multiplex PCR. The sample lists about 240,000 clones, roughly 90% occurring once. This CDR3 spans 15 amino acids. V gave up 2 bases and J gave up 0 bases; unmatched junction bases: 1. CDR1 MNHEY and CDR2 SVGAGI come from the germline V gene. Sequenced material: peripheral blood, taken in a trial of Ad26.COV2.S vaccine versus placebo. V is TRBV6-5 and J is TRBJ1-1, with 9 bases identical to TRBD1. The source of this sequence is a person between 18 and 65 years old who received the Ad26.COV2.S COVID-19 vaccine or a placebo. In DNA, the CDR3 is TGTGCCAGCAGTTACGGGACAGGGATGAACACTGAAGCTTTCTTT. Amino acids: CASSYGTGMNTEAFF.